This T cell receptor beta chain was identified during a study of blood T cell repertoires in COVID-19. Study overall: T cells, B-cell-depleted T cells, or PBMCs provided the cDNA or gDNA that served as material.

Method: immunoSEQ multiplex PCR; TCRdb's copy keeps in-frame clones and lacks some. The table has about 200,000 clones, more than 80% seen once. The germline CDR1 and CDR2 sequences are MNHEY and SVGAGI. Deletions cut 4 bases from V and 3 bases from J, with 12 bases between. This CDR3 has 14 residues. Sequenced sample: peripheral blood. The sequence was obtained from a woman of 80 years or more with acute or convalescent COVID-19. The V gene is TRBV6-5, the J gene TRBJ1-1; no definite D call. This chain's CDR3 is CASSSTGKDTEAFF. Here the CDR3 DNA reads TGTGCCAGCAGTTCTACGGGAAAGGACACTGAAGCTTTCTTT.